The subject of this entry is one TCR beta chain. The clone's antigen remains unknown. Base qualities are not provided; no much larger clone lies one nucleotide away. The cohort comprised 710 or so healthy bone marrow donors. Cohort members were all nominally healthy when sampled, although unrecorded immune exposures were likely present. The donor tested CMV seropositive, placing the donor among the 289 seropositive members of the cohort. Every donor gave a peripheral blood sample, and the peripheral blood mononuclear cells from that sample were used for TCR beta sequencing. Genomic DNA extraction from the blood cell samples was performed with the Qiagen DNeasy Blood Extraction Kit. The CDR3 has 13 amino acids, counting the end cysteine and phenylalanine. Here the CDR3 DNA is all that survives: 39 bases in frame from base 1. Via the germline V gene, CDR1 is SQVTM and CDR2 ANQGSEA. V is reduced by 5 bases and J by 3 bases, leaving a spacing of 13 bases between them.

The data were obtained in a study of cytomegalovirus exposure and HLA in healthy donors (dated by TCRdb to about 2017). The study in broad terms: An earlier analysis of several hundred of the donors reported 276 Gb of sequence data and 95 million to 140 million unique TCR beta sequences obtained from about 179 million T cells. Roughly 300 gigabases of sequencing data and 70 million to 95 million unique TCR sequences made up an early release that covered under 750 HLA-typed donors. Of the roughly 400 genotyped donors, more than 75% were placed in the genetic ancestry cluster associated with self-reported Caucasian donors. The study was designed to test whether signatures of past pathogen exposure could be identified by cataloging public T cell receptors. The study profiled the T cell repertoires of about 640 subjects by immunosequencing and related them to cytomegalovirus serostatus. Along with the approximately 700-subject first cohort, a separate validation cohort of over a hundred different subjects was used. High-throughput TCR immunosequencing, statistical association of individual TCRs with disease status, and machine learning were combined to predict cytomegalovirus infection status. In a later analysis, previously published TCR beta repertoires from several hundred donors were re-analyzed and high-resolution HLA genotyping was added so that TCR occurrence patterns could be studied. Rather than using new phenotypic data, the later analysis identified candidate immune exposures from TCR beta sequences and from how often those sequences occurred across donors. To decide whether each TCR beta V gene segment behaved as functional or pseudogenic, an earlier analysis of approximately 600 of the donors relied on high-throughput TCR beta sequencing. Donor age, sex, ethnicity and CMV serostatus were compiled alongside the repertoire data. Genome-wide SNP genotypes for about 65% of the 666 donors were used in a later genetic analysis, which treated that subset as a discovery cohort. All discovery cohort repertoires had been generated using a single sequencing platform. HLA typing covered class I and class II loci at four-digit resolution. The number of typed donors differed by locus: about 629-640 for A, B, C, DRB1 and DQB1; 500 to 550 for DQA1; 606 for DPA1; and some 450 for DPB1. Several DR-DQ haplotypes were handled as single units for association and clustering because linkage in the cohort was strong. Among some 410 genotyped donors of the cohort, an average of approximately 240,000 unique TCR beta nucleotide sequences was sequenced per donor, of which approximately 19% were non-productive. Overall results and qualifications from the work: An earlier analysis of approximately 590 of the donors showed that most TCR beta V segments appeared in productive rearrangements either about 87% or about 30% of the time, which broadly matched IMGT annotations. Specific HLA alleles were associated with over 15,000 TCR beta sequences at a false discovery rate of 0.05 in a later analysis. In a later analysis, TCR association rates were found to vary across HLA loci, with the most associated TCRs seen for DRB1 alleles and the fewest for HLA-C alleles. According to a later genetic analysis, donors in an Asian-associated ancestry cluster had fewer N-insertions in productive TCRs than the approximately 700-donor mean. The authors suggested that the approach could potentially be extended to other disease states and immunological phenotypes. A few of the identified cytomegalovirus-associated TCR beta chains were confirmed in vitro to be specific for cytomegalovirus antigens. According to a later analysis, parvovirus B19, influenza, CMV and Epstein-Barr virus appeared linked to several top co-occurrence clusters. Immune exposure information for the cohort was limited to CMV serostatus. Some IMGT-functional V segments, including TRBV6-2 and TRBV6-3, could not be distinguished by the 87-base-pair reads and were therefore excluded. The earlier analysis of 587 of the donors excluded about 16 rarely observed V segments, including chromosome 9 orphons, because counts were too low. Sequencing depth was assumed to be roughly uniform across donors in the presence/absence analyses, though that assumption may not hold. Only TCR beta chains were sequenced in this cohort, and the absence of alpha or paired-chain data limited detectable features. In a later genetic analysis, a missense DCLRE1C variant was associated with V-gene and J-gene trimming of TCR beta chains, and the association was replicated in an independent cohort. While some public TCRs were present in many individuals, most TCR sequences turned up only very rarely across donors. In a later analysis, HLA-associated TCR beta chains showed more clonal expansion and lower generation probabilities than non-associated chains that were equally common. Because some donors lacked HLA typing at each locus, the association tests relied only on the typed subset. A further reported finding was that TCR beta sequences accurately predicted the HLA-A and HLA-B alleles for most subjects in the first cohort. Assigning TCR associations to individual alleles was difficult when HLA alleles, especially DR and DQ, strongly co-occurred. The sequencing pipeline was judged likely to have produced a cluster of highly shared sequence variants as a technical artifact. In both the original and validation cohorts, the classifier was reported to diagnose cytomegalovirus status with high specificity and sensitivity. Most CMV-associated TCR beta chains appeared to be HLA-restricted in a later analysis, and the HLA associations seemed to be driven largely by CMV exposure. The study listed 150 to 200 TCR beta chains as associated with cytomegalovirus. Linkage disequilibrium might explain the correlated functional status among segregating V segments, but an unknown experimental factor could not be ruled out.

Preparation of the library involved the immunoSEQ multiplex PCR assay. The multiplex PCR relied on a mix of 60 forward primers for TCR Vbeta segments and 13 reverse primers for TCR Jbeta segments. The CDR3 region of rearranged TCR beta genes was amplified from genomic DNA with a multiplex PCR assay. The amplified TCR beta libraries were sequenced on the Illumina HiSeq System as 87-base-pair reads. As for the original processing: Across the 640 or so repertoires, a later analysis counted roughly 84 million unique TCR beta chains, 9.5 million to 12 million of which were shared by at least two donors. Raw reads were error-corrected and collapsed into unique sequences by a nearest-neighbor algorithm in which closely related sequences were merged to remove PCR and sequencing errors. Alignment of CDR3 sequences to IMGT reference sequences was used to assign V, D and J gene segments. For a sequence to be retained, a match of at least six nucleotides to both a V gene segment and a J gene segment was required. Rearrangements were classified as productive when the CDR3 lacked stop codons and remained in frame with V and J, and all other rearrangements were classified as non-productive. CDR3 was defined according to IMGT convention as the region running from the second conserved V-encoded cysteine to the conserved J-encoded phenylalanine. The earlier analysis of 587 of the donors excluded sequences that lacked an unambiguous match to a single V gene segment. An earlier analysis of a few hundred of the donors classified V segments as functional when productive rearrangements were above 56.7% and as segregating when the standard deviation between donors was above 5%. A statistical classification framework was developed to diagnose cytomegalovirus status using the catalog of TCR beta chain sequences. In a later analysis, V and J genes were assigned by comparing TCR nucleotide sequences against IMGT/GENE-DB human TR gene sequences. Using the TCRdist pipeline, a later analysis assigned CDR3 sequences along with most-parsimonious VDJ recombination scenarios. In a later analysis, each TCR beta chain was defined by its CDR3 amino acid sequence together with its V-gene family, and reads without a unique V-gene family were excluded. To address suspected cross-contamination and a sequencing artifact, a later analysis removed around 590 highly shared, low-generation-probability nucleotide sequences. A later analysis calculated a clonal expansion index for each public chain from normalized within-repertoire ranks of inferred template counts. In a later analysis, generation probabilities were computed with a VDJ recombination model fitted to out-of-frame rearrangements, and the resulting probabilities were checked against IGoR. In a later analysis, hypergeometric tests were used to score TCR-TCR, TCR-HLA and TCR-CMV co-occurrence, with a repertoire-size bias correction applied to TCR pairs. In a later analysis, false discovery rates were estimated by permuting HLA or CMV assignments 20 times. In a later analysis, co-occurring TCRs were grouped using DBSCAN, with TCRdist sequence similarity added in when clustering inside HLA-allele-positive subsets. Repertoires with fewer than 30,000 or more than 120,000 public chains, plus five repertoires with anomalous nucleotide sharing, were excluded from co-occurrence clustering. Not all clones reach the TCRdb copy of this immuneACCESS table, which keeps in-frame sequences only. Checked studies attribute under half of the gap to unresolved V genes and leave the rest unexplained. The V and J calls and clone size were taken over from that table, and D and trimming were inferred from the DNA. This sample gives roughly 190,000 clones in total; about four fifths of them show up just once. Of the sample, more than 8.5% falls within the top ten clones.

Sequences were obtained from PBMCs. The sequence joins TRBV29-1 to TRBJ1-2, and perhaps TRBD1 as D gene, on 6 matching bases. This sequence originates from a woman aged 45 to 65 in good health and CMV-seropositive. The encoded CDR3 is CSVRTGFDYGYTF. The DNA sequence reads TGCAGCGTTCGCACAGGGTTCGACTATGGCTACACCTTC.